The 30 T cell receptor beta chains presented below share a single source sample, sequenced in a study of early T cells in non-severe SARS-CoV-2 infection. Each CDR3 protein is one row after TCRdb ran MiXCR on the 5' RACE reads. Of some 97,000 distinct CDR3 sequences listed, 8% to 13% are singletons. Specimen: whole blood, collected at baseline. These receptors came from an adult who was a healthcare worker with PCR-confirmed SARS-CoV-2 infection or an uninfected control (not recorded which).

This clonotype was seen repeatedly, ten times or more. The V and J genes are TRBV20-1 and TRBJ1-6; D uncertain. The V gene's germline CDR1 is DFQATT and CDR2 SNEGSKA (reference sequence). V was trimmed by 1 base and J by 0 bases, leaving 4 bases between them. The CDR3 length is 14 residues. The CDR3 DNA sequence: TGCAGTGCTAGAGCGGGCTCCTATAATTCACCCCTCCACTTT. Its protein is CSARAGSYNSPLHF.

The chain is built from TRBV18 and TRBJ2-3; TRBD1 agrees at 7 bases. Germline V lookup: CDR1 KGHSH, CDR2 LQKENI. J gave up 2 bases and V 3 bases, and 5 bases lay outside the gene matches. CDR3 length: 15 amino acids. The CDR3 nucleotides read TGTGCCAGCTCACCGGGACAGAGATACACAGATACGCAGTATTTT. It translates to CASSPGQRYTDTQYF.

This chain connects TRBV6-5 to TRBJ2-3; 11 bases are a match to TRBD2. Germline CDR1 reads MNHEY; CDR2 reads SVGAGI. With V trimmed by 6 bases and J by 4 bases, 9 bases remained unmatched. The CDR3 loop spans 16 amino acids. CDR3 bases: TGTGCCAGCAGCCTATACCTAGCGGGGGGACCAGATACGCAGTATTTT. Protein product: CASSLYLAGGPDTQYF.

This chain connects TRBV20-1 to TRBJ2-3; 7 bases are a match to TRBD2. This CDR3 is 16 amino acids long. Germline loops: CDR1 DFQATT, CDR2 SNEGSKA (reference sequence). The V segment lost 0 bases and the J segment 6 bases; nucleotides outside the gene matches: 12. The CDR3 loop reads CSARDRAGLFWDTQYF. CDR3 DNA: TGCAGTGCTAGAGATCGAGCGGGGCTTTTTTGGGATACGCAGTATTTT.

V gene TRBV6-4 combines with J gene TRBJ1-6; D might be TRBD1 (6 bases). Trimming shortened V by 2 bases and J by 9 bases, and 8 bases separated the two germline ends. The germline gives CDR1 MRHNA, CDR2 SNTAGT. CDR3 length: 13 residues. The DNA of the CDR3 is TGTGCCAGCAGTGACACGACAGGTTCACCCCTCCACTTT. Protein product: CASSDTTGSPLHF.

This clonotype was observed at least ten times. The chain has TRBV6-1 and TRBJ1-1; unclear D gene. The germline V and J ends were trimmed by 6 bases and 0 bases, with 11 bases remaining between them. Germline V gene lookup returns CDR1 MNHNS and CDR2 SASEGT. This CDR3 spans 14 amino acids. The CDR3, as DNA: TGTGCCAGCAGCGATTCGAGATTGAACACTGAAGCTTTCTTT. Translated, it gives CASSDSRLNTEAFF.

This clonotype was observed a handful of times. V is TRBV7-2 and J is TRBJ2-3, with 9 bases lining up with TRBD2. Germline V gene sequence: CDR1 SGHTA, CDR2 FQGNSA. The CDR3 covers 16 residues. V was clipped by 1 base and J by 2 bases; unmatched bases: 4. The CDR3 spells CASSLGASGATDTQYF. The CDR3 bases are TGTGCCAGCAGCTTAGGGGCTAGCGGGGCCACAGATACGCAGTATTTT.

This clonotype showed up just a few times. The DNA for the CDR3 is TGTGCCAGCACTATAGCGGGAACCACTGAGACCCAGTACTTC. This translates into CASTIAGTTETQYF. The chain recombines TRBV12-3 or TRBV12-4 with TRBJ2-5; 8 bases are shared with TRBD2. The CDR3 extends over 14 amino acids. With V trimmed by 7 bases and J by 5 bases, 9 bases remained unmatched.

This clonotype was observed a handful of times. This rearrangement joins TRBV9 to TRBJ2-3; weak D call: TRBD1 (5 bases). Trimming removed 4 bases from V and 0 bases from J, with 12 bases in between. Germline lookup yields CDR1 SGDLS and CDR2 YYNGEE. The CDR3 runs 15 residues. The DNA for the CDR3 is TGTGCCAGCAGCTCCCAGGGAAGTAGCACAGATACGCAGTATTTT. Its protein product is CASSSQGSSTDTQYF.

The J gene is TRBJ1-1, the V gene TRBV7-8; D remains ambiguous. This CDR3 contains 14 residues. Looked up from germline, CDR1 is SGHVS and CDR2 is FQNEAQ. The germline V and J ends were trimmed by 1 base and 1 base, with 7 bases remaining between them. The CDR3 region has the DNA TGTGCCAGCAGCTTAGGTAGATCGAACACTGAAGCTTTCTTT. Encoded protein: CASSLGRSNTEAFF.

A few counts support this clonotype. The V gene is TRBV10-3, the J gene TRBJ1-3; D ambiguous. Germline values: CDR1 ENHRY, CDR2 SYGVKD. Trimming stripped 8 bases from V and 8 bases from J, with 10 bases between. The CDR3 extends over 11 amino acids. This chain's CDR3 is CAISNGDTIYF. The CDR3 DNA reads as TGTGCCATCTCTAATGGTGACACCATATATTTT.

This clonotype has a count of ten or more. The chain links TRBV29-1 to TRBJ1-1; TRBD1 might be the D (6 bases). From germline, CDR1 is SQVTM and CDR2 ANQGSEA. Trimming pared 6 bases from V and 1 base from J, leaving 12 bases between. This CDR3 comprises 13 residues. DNA for the CDR3: TGCAGCGTGACACAGGGAGAGAACACTGAAGCTTTCTTT. Protein: CSVTQGENTEAFF.

This chain connects TRBV18 to TRBJ2-5; no firm D call. The CDR3 is 14 residues long. Between the trimmed V and J ends, which lost 0 bases and 5 bases, there was a span of 10 bases. Germline V gene lookup returns CDR1 KGHSH and CDR2 LQKENI. CDR3 protein: CASSPPRPTETQYF. The CDR3 DNA reads TGTGCCAGCTCACCACCGCGACCGACGGAGACCCAGTACTTC.

This clonotype appeared a few times. This chain uses TRBV20-1 with TRBJ2-1; D gene unclear. V lost 8 bases and J 0 bases, leaving 14 bases between the germline ends. CDR3 length equals 14 residues. Per the germline V gene, CDR1 is DFQATT and CDR2 is SNEGSKA (reference sequence). The CDR3 DNA reads TGCAGTACCCGACGAGAGAGCTCCTACAATGAGCAGTTCTTC. This translates into CSTRRESSYNEQFF.

This clonotype has a handful of counts. V is TRBV11-3 and J is TRBJ2-2; 9 nucleotides align to TRBD2. The CDR3 is 16 residues long. Per germline, CDR1 SGHNT and CDR2 YENEEA. The V gene end was trimmed by 5 bases and the J gene end by 0 bases; junction bases not matched to a gene: 4. CDR3 sequence: CASSPSGGTNTGELFF. As DNA, the CDR3 is TGTGCCAGCAGCCCCAGCGGGGGGACGAACACCGGGGAGCTGTTTTTT.

This clonotype was seen a handful of times. This chain links TRBV9 with TRBJ2-1; D perhaps matches TRBD1 (5 bases). V was pared by 4 bases and J by 2 bases, with 7 bases between. Germline values: CDR1 SGDLS, CDR2 YYNGEE. The CDR3 sequence is 13 residues long. The CDR3 loop reads CASSKGAYNEQFF. Here the CDR3 DNA reads TGTGCCAGCAGCAAAGGGGCCTACAATGAGCAGTTCTTC.

V usage is TRBV7-2 and J usage is TRBJ2-7; D gene unclear. The CDR3 contains 12 residues. Trimming took off 6 bases at V and 8 bases at J, with 14 bases between the two ends. The V gene's germline CDR1 is SGHTA and CDR2 FQGNSA. The CDR3 sequence: CASRETEWKQYF. CDR3 sequence (DNA): TGTGCCAGCAGGGAGACTGAGTGGAAGCAGTACTTC.

This chain connects TRBV24-1 to TRBJ2-3; weak D call: TRBD2 (6 bases). The CDR3 is made up of 17 amino acids. The ends were cut back, 3 bases at V and 2 bases at J, with 17 bases in the middle. Germline-derived CDR1 and CDR2 are KGHDR and SFDVKD. The CDR3 is CATSDAGRTPHTDTQYF. The CDR3 DNA reads TGTGCCACCAGTGATGCGGGACGCACCCCCCACACAGATACGCAGTATTTT.

This clonotype was seen only a few times. The J gene is TRBJ1-2, the V gene TRBV5-5; D uncertain. CDR1 and CDR2 (germline): SGHKS, YYEKEE (reference sequence). The CDR3 spans 13 residues. V dropped 0 bases and J dropped 7 bases, with 10 bases sitting between them. CDR3 nucleotides: TGTGCCAGCAGCTTGGACCAGGCGGGTGGCTACACCTTC. This encodes CASSLDQAGGYTF.

This clonotype was found many times. With a far larger clone one base away, a read error is the likely cause. The chain joins TRBV2 to TRBJ1-1; TRBD1 is a possible D gene (6 bases). CDR1 and CDR2 from the germline V gene are SNHLY and FYNNEI. V was trimmed by 6 bases and J by 1 base, leaving 9 bases between them. The CDR3 contains 13 residues. The CDR3 region is CASSQQGNTEAFF. The CDR3 coding sequence is TGTGCCAGCAGCCAACAGGGGAACACTGAAGCTTTCTTT.

This clonotype has only a few counts. The chain joins TRBV24-1 to TRBJ2-5, with 7 bases that match TRBD2. The CDR3 runs 15 residues. Unmatched junction bases numbered 13, after V lost 9 bases and J lost 4 bases. The germline gives CDR1 KGHDR, CDR2 SFDVKD. CDR3: CATQSRAGELETQYF. CDR3 in DNA: TGTGCCACCCAAAGTCGGGCGGGGGAACTAGAGACCCAGTACTTC.

This clonotype was found a few times. V gene TRBV18 combines with J gene TRBJ2-1, with a possible D match to TRBD1 (5 bases). The CDR3 is made up of 15 amino acids. Germline assignment: CDR1 KGHSH and CDR2 LQKENI. Trimming removed 2 bases from V and 5 bases from J, with 13 bases in between. The DNA for the CDR3 is TGTGCCAGCTCACCAGCAGGGTCTTTGAACAATGAGCAGTTCTTC. Translating it yields CASSPAGSLNNEQFF. Filled out from reference TRBV18 and TRBJ2-1, the complete variable domain reads NAGVMQNPRHLVRRRGQEARLRCSPMKGHSHVYWYRQLPEEGLKFMVYLQKENIIDESGMPKERFSAEFPKEGPSILRIQQVVRGDSAAYFCASSPAGSLNNEQFFGPGTRLTVL.

This clonotype was observed a few times. The gene calls are TRBV12-5 and TRBJ2-1, with 8 bases identical to TRBD2. Germline CDR1 and CDR2: LGHNT and FRNRAP. The CDR3 runs to 14 residues. The trim removed 2 bases at V and 7 bases at J, leaving 4 bases unmatched. DNA for the CDR3: TGTGCTAGTGGTTTGAATAGCGGGGAAAATGAGCAGTTCTTC. Translation: CASGLNSGENEQFF.

The chain carries TRBV20-1 and TRBJ1-5; TRBD1 is a possible D gene (5 bases). Deletions cut 4 bases from V and 7 bases from J, with 17 bases between. The CDR3 contains 14 residues. In germline, CDR1 is DFQATT, CDR2 SNEGSKA (reference sequence). The CDR3 reads CSATSRTREQPQHF. In nucleotides, the CDR3 is TGCAGTGCTACCAGCAGGACAAGGGAACAGCCCCAGCATTTT.

CDR3 residues: CASSLSLQVGAGTQYF. CDR3 sequence (DNA): TGTGCCAGCAGTTTATCGCTGCAGGTCGGCGCGGGTACGCAGTATTTT. The rearrangement links TRBV27 to TRBJ2-3; tentatively, D is TRBD2 (5 bases). The CDR3 is 16 amino acids. Germline values: CDR1 MNHEY, CDR2 SMNVEV (reference sequence). V gave up 0 bases and J gave up 8 bases, with 18 bases separating them.

The rearrangement links TRBV18 to TRBJ1-1; TRBD1 matches 8 bases. The germline gives CDR1 KGHSH, CDR2 LQKENI. CDR3 length equals 16 residues. The V and J ends lost 3 bases and 1 base, in that order; junction bases with no gene match: 7. CDR3 nucleotides: TGTGCCAGCTCACCTGACAGGGGCGAAAAGAACACTGAAGCTTTCTTT. This gives the protein CASSPDRGEKNTEAFF.

Ten or more counts support this clonotype. The rearrangement links TRBV29-1 to TRBJ2-1, with TRBD2 matching over 9 bases. In germline, CDR1 is SQVTM, CDR2 ANQGSEA. Unmatched junction bases numbered 5, after V lost 6 bases and J lost 5 bases. CDR3 length: 13 residues. The CDR3 nucleotides are TGCAGCGTCGCGACTAGCGGCCACAATGAGCAGTTCTTC. It specifies CSVATSGHNEQFF.

This clonotype was counted a few times. The chain is built from TRBV7-3 and TRBJ2-1, with D perhaps TRBD2 (6 bases). Trimming removed 5 bases from V and 10 bases from J, with 15 bases in between. The V gene's germline CDR1 is SGHTA and CDR2 FQGTGA. The length of the CDR3 is 13 residues. CDR3 in DNA: TGTGCCAGCAGCCGGGGCGGGGATAGAGAGCAGTTCTTC. Translated, it gives CASSRGGDREQFF.

The sample holds a few counts of this clonotype. The chain uses TRBV20-1 and TRBJ2-7; TRBD1 aligns across 7 bases. The germline CDR1 and CDR2 sequences are DFQATT and SNEGSKA (reference sequence). The CDR3 extends over 15 amino acids. V lost 4 bases, J lost 4 bases, and 13 bases stayed unmatched. The CDR3 nucleotides are TGCAGTGCTACGACCCTCCGGGGACAGACATACGAGCAGTACTTC. Protein sequence: CSATTLRGQTYEQYF.

This clonotype was seen repeatedly, ten times or more. The chain carries TRBV7-6 and TRBJ2-1; possibly TRBD2 for D (7 bases). This CDR3 is 14 amino acids long. Germline CDR1 and CDR2: SGHVS and FNYEAQ. Between the trimmed V and J ends, which lost 3 bases and 4 bases, there was a span of 10 bases. The CDR3 spells CASSFSGTYNEQFF. CDR3 sequence (DNA): TGTGCCAGCAGCTTCAGCGGGACATACAATGAGCAGTTCTTC.